The rows below give T cell receptor beta chains drawn from one sample of a study of CD8+CD57+ T cells in acquired aplastic anemia. TCRdb reprocessed the reads via MiXCR and lists one record per CDR3 protein. Of under 200,000 distinct CDR3 sequences listed, 50% to 75% are singletons. The sequencing input was sorted CD4+, CD8+, or CD8+CD57+ T cells (not recorded which) from PBMCs. The source of these receptors is a human donor with severe aplastic anemia or a healthy control (not recorded which). Both conserved end residues are part of each CDR3. The D gene is left open where the match is weak. Clone size appears in some rows only: once, few, many, or a class for an expanded clone.

>TRBD2|TRBJ2-5|TRBV2|few
TGTGCCAGCAGTGAGACTAGCGGGAGTTCGGGGGAGACCCAGTACTTC
CASSETSGSSGETQYF
>TRBD1|TRBJ1-1|TRBV7-9|few
TGTGCCAGCAGCAGAACAGGGGCTCACACTGAAGCTTTCTTT
CASSRTGAHTEAFF
>.|TRBJ2-3|TRBV20-1|.
TGCAGTGCTAGAGATCCCCTGCTAGGCGGGACGCGGGGCACAGATACGCAGTATTTT
CSARDPLLGGTRGTDTQYF
>.|TRBJ2-2|TRBV20-1|.
TGCAGTGCTAGAGATTCATACACCGGGGAGCTGTTTTTT
CSARDSYTGELFF
>.|TRBJ1-6|TRBV10-3|.
TGTGCCATCAACGAGGACGGCGGTGGGCCCCTCCACTTT
CAINEDGGGPLHF
>.|TRBJ2-3|TRBV5-1|.
TGCGCCAGCGCGGCGTTAACAGATACGCAGTATTTT
CASAALTDTQYF
>TRBD1|TRBJ1-2|TRBV15|.
TGTGCCGCCGGCAGGGGGACACAGGATTATAACTATGGCCACACCTTC
CAAGRGTQDYNYGHTF
>.|TRBJ1-1|TRBV29-1|.
TGCAGCTTTACAGGGAACACTGAAGCTTTCTTT
CSFTGNTEAFF
>TRBD2|TRBJ2-1|TRBV11-3|many
TGTGCCAGCAGCCAGCTAGCGGGGGGTTCTGAGCAGTTCTTC
CASSQLAGGSEQFF
>TRBD2|TRBJ2-1|TRBV5-1|many
TGCGCCAGCAGCTTGGGCATCTTGAGCGGGGGGCATGACAATGAGCAGTTCTTC
CASSLGILSGGHDNEQFF
>.|TRBJ1-4|TRBV19|many
TGTGCCAGTAGTATTTGGGCGGCAGCTAATGAAAAACTGTTTTTT
CASSIWAAANEKLFF
>.|TRBJ1-2|TRBV29-1|.
TGCAGCGCCTATCTAGGTGGACAGTCCTATGGAGCCTACCGAGGCTACACCTTC
CSAYLGGQSYGAYRGYTF
>.|TRBJ1-2|TRBV7-9|.
TGTGCCAGCAGTTTCGGCAATGGATTTGAAGGCTACACCTTC
CASSFGNGFEGYTF
>.|TRBJ1-2|TRBV20-1|many
TGCAGTGCTACTAACTACACGGCCAGAGACTATGGCTACACCTTC
CSATNYTARDYGYTF
>.|TRBJ2-1|TRBV2|.
TGTGCCAGCAGCCTCCAGGGTTTTGATGAGCAGTTCTTC
CASSLQGFDEQFF
>TRBD2|TRBJ2-3|TRBV2|.
TGTGCCAGCAGTGTTCTAGCGGGGCGCGCAGATACGCAGTATTTT
CASSVLAGRADTQYF
>.|TRBJ1-1|TRBV11-3|.
TGTGCCAGCAGCTTAGGGAGGGTCACTGAAGCTTTCTTT
CASSLGRVTEAFF
>.|TRBJ1-1|TRBV13|many
TGTGCCAGCAGCTTAGGCTTGAAGGGCTCTGAAGCTTTCTTT
CASSLGLKGSEAFF
>TRBD2|TRBJ2-1|TRBV24-1|.
TGTGCCACCGGAAGGCCTAGCGGGAACTACAATGAGCAGTTCTTC
CATGRPSGNYNEQFF
>.|TRBJ1-5|TRBV9|few
TGTGCCAGCAGCGTAGGGGAGAATCAGCCCCAGCATTTT
CASSVGENQPQHF
>.|TRBJ2-7|TRBV9|few
TGTGCCAGCAGTTTACTGCTCCACGAGCAGTACTTC
CASSLLLHEQYF
>.|TRBJ1-2|TRBV7-2|.
TGTGCCAGCAGCTTAATGTTGTCAGCAGATGGCTACACCTTC
CASSLMLSADGYTF
>TRBD2|TRBJ2-5|TRBV7-7|.
TGTGCTAGCAGCCCTAGCGGGGGGGAGACCCAGTACTTC
CASSPSGGETQYF
>TRBD1|TRBJ1-3|TRBV6-6|.
TGTGCCAGTAGTCCCCGGCAGGGGGTTCCTGGAAACACCATATATTTT
CASSPRQGVPGNTIYF
>TRBD2|TRBJ2-3|TRBV4-3|.
TGCGCCAGCAGCCAAGGGTCCGGGGGGGTCACAGATACGCAGTATTTT
CASSQGSGGVTDTQYF
>.|TRBJ1-1|TRBV19|.
TGTGCCAGTAGTATAGGCACTAGGAACACTGAAGCTTTCTTT
CASSIGTRNTEAFF
>.|TRBJ1-6|TRBV12-3/TRBV12-4|.
TGTGCCAGCAGTTTAATTGGCACAGAATCACCCCTCCACTTT
CASSLIGTESPLHF
>.|TRBJ2-2|TRBV29-1|.
TGCAGCGTTGCACAGGGGAACACCGGGGAGCTGTTTTTT
CSVAQGNTGELFF
>.|TRBJ1-3|TRBV29-1|.
TGCAGCGTTGATGGGATCCTCTCTGGAAACACCATATATTTT
CSVDGILSGNTIYF
>.|TRBJ1-1|TRBV15|.
TGTGCCACCAGCCCCGGGGGTTACGCTTTCTTT
CATSPGGYAFF
>.|TRBJ2-1|TRBV24-1|few
TGTGCCACCAGTGAGTCCTACAATGAGCAGTTCTTC
CATSESYNEQFF
>.|TRBJ1-6|TRBV7-9|.
TGTGCCAGCAGCGTAGAAGTAGCGTCAGGGAATTCACCCCTCCACTTT
CASSVEVASGNSPLHF
>TRBD2|TRBJ2-1|TRBV19|few
TGTGCCAGTAGCCAGACTAGCGGCAATGAGCAGTTCTTC
CASSQTSGNEQFF
>.|TRBJ1-5|TRBV19|.
TGTGCCAGTAGTATAGACAGGGACCGGCAGCCCCAGCATTTT
CASSIDRDRQPQHF
>TRBD2|TRBJ2-3|TRBV10-3|.
TGTGCCATCAGTGATTTGGGACTAGCGGGAGGGACAGATACGCAGTATTTT
CAISDLGLAGGTDTQYF
>TRBD2|TRBJ2-5|TRBV7-9|.
TGTGCCAGCAGCCCCCTAAGTGGAGGAGCGGGAGTCGGTGAGACCCAGTACTTC
CASSPLSGGAGVGETQYF
>.|TRBJ2-4|TRBV20-1|.
TGCAGTGCTGGGGAGGGGACAGAATACATTCAGTACTTC
CSAGEGTEYIQYF
>.|TRBJ1-5|TRBV24-1|.
TGTGCCACTAGCCTTCGGGGTGATCAGCCCCAGCATTTT
CATSLRGDQPQHF
>.|TRBJ2-1|TRBV5-8|many
TGTGCCAGCAGCTTGGGGGTAGCTGAGCAGTTCTTC
CASSLGVAEQFF
>.|TRBJ1-4|TRBV7-2|.
TGTGCCAGCAGCCCGACTACCGGACACCCTGATGAAAAACTGTTTTTT
CASSPTTGHPDEKLFF
>.|TRBJ1-1|TRBV10-3|.
TGTGCCATCAGTGAGGGCGGGACGGTGAACACTGAAGCTTTCTTT
CAISEGGTVNTEAFF
>.|TRBJ1-2|TRBV2|many
TGTGCCAGCAGTGAGGAGTCAGGCTTCGATGGCTACACCTTC
CASSEESGFDGYTF
>.|TRBJ1-2|TRBV28|many
TGTGCCAGCAGACCAACCGGGACCACCTATGGCTACACCTTC
CASRPTGTTYGYTF
>.|TRBJ2-1|TRBV7-2|many
TGTGCCAGCAGCTACCGGGACGAGGCCTACAATGAGCAGTTCTTC
CASSYRDEAYNEQFF
>.|TRBJ1-4|TRBV25-1|once
TGTGCCAGCAGTACTGGACAGACAACTAATGAAAAACTGTTTTTT
CASSTGQTTNEKLFF
>TRBD2|TRBJ2-2|TRBV12-3/TRBV12-4|.
TGTGCCAGCAGTGGGGAGGTGAGCGGGGGCCCGAACACCGGGGAGCTGTCTTGG
CASSGEVSGGPNTGELSW
>TRBD1|TRBJ1-6|TRBV5-1|few
TGCGCCAGCAGCTACCAGACAGGGCGCGATTCACCCCTCCACTTT
CASSYQTGRDSPLHF